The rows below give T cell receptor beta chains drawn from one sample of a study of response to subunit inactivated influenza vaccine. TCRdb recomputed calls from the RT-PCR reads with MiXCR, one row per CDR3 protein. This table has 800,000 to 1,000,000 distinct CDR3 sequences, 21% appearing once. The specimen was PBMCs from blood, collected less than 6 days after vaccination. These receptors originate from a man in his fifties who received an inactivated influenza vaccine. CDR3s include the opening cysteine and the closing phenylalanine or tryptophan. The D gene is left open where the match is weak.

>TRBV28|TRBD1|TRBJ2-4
CASSLWIVGTEGNIQYF
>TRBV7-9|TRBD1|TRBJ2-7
CASSSTGGLLYEQYF
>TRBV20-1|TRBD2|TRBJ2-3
CSAETSGRTDTQYF
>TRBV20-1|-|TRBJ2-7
CSASSRYEQYF
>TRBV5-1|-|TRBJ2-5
CASSSERGETQYF
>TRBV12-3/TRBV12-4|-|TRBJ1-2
CASSFSAGSRGGYTF
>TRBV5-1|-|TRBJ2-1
CASSLVGSSSYNEQFF
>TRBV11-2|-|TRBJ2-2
CASSFGAYTGELFF
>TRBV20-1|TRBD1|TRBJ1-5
CSARGTYRGDQPQHF
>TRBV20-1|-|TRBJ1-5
CSASGGLQPQHF
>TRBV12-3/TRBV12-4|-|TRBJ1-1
CASTPSTGMNTEAFF
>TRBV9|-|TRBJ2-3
CASSVEAVSTDTQYF
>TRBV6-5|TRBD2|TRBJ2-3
CASSYSAPGRDTDTQYF
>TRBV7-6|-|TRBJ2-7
CASSFRGGEQYF
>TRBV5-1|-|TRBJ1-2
CASSPPGVLYGYTF
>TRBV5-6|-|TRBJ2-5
CASSLPGTQETKYF
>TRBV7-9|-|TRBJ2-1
CASSPWGDTDNEQFF
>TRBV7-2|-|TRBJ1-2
CASSPSGTRKTNYGYTF
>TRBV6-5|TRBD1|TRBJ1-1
CASSYWDRGRLGAFF
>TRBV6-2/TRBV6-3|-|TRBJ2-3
CASSFGHSRGNTQYF
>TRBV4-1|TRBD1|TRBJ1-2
CASSQNVPTGDPYGYTF
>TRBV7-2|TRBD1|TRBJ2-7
CASSLTGQSDEQYF
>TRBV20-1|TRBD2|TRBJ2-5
CSAQRGSGGETQYF
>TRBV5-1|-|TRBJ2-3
CASSPGGQADTQYF
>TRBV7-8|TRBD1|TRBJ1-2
CASSSRVGGGVAYGYTF
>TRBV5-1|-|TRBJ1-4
CASSDQGWEKLFF
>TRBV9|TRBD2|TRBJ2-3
CASSLAAVKDTQYF
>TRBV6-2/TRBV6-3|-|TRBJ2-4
CASSPARGEAKNIQYF
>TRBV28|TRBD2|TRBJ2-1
CASSLRGGRAKFF
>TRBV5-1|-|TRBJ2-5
CASSWKDPFINQETQYF
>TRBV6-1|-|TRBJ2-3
CASSTGRGRGTDTQYF
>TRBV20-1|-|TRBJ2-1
CSAPRLEPRVNNEQFF
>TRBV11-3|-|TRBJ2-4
CASSSGGVDIQYF
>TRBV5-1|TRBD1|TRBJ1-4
CASSWDRGWNEKLFF
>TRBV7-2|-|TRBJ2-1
CASSFRDLRNEQFF
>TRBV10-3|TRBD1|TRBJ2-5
CAINGQGGETQYF
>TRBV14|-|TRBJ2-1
CASSQEFISSYNEQFF
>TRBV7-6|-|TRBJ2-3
CASSLFSVGGYSTDTQYF
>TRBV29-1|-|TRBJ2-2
CSVGGLAGGELFF
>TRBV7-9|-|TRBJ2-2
CGTGHLGGTGELFF
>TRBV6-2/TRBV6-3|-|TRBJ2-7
CASRAGTFYEQYF
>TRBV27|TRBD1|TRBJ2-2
CASSRSRLNRGTGELFF
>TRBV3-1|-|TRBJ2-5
CASSQGTFQETQYF
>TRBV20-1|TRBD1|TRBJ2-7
CSANPGQGRYEQYF
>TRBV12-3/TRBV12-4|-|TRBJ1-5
CASSLAAAGVFGPQHF
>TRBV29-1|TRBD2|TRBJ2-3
CSAIAGVPDTQYF
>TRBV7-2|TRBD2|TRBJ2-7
CASSLAHSGRVEQYF
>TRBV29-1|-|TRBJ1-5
CSVGGGSNQPQHF
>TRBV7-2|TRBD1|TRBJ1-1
CASSLEQGRGAFF
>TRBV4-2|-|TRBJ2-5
CASSQEGFERTQYF
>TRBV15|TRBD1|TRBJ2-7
CATSGGQGVSEQYF
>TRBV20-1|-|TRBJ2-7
CSASRFAGSYEQYF